This entry features one T cell receptor beta chain sequence. No antigen is known for it. 13 Jbeta primers and 60 Vbeta primers were used for the PCR. Generated by immunoSEQ multiplex PCR, the TCRdb table keeps only in-frame clones and is missing some. The table lists about 150,000 clones, 79% of them singletons. The data were taken from a study of cytomegalovirus exposure and HLA in healthy donors. Germline V gene sequence: CDR1 SGHNT, CDR2 YYREEE (reference sequence). V lost 4 bases, J lost 4 bases, and 9 bases stayed unmatched. The CDR3 contains 16 residues. Whole-study results and caveats: Indistinguishable V segments such as TRBV6-2 and TRBV6-3 were excluded.

This sequence joins TRBV5-4 and TRBJ2-2, with 8 bases fitting TRBD1. Source material: PBMCs. The sequence derives from a man aged 30-40 years in good health and CMV-seropositive. The CDR3 DNA reads TGTGCCAGCAGCCCTGGTCAGGGGGCGACCACCGGGGAGCTGTTTTTT. Its protein product is CASSPGQGATTGELFF.